Reported below is one T cell receptor beta chain. TCRdb's table, derived via immunoSEQ multiplex PCR, lists solely in-frame clones and lacks some. The repertoire consists of hundreds of thousands of clones, with around 86% occurring once and the leading ten covering roughly 0.8%. CDR3 length equals 14 residues. The germline V gene has CDR1 GTSNPN and CDR2 SVGIG (reference sequence). V shed 7 bases and J 2 bases; nucleotides not matched to a gene: 8. These data come from a study of cytomegalovirus exposure and HLA in healthy donors. Sequencing used PBMCs. The clonotype comes from a woman in her late teens or twenties in good health and CMV-seronegative. V and J are TRBV30 and TRBJ2-1; 7 nucleotides agree with TRBD2. The DNA of the CDR3 is TGTGCCTTTGAGCGGGGCCCCGCCTACAATGAGCAGTTCTTC. Residues: CAFERGPAYNEQFF.